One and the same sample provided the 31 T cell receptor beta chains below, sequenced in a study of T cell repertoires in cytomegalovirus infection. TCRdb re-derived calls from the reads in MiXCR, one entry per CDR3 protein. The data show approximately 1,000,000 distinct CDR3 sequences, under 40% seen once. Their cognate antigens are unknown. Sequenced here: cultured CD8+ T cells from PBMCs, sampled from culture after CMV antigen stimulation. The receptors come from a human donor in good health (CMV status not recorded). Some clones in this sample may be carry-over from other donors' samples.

For the CDR3, the DNA is TGCAGCGTTGAGGGGGGCGCGAACTATGGCTACACCTTC. As protein: CSVEGGANYGYTF. This chain connects TRBV29-1 to TRBJ1-2; weak D call: TRBD1 (6 bases). Germline V lookup: CDR1 SQVTM, CDR2 ANQGSEA. The V end was cut by 3 bases, the J end by 2 bases, with 10 bases between. The CDR3 has 13 amino acids.

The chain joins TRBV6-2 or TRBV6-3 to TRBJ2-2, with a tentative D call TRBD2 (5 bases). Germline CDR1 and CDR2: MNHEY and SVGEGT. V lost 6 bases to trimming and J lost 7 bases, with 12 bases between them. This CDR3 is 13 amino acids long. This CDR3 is CASSEFAGGELFF. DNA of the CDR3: TGTGCCAGCAGCGAATTCGCGGGCGGGGAGCTGTTTTTT.

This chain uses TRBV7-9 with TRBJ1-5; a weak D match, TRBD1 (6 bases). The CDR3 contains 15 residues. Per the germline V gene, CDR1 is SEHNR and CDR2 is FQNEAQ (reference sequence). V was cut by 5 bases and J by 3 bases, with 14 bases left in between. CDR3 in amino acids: CASSTTDSYNQPQHF. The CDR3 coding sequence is TGTGCCAGCAGCACTACGGACAGTTACAATCAGCCCCAGCATTTT.

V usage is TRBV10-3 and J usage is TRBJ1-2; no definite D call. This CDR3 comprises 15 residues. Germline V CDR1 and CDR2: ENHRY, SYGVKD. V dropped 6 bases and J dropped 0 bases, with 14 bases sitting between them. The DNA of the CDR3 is TGTGCCATCAGGGAAGCGACGGAAGCTAACTATGGCTACACCTTC. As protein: CAIREATEANYGYTF.

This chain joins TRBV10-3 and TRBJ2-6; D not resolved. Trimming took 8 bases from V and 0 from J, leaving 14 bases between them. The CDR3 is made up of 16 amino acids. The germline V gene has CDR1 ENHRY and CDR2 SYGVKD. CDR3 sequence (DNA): TGTGCCATCCTGACGCAGCCATACTCTGGGGCCAACGTCCTGACTTTC. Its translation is CAILTQPYSGANVLTF.

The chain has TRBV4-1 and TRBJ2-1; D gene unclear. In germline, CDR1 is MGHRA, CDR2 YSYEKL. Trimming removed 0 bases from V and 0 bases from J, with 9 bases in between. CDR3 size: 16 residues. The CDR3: CASSQDDVDSYNEQFF. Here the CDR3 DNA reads TGCGCCAGCAGCCAAGATGACGTCGACTCCTACAATGAGCAGTTCTTC.

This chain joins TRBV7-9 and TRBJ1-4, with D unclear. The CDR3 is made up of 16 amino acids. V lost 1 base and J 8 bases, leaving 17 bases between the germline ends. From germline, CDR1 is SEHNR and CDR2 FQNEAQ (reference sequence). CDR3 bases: TGTGCCAGCAGCTTAGGGCTCCAAAGCGCGGGGGAAAAACTGTTTTTT. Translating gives CASSLGLQSAGEKLFF.

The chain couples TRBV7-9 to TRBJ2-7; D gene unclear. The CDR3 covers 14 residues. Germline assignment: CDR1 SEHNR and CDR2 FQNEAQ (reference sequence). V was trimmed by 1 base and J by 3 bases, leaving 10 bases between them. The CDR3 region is CASSLGQFLYEQYF. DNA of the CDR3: TGTGCCAGCAGCTTAGGGCAGTTTCTCTACGAGCAGTACTTC.

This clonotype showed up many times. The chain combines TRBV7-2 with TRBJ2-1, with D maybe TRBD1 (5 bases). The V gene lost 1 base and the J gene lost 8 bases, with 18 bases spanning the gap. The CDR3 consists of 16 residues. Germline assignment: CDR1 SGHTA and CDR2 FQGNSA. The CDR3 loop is CASSLGGLIRRDEQFF. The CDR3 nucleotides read TGTGCCAGCAGCTTAGGGGGCCTTATCCGGCGAGATGAGCAGTTCTTC.

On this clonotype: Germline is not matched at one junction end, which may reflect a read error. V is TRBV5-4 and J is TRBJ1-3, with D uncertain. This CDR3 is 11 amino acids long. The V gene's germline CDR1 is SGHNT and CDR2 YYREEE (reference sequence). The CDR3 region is CASDTGHTIYF. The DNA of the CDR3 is TGTGCCAGCGATACTGGACACACCATATATTTT.

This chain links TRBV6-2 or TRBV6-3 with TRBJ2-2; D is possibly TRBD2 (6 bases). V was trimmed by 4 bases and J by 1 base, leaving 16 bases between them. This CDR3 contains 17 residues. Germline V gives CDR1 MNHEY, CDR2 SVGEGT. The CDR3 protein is CASSLHGGRGNTGELFF. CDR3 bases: TGTGCCAGCAGTTTGCATGGTGGGCGGGGGAACACCGGGGAGCTGTTTTTT.

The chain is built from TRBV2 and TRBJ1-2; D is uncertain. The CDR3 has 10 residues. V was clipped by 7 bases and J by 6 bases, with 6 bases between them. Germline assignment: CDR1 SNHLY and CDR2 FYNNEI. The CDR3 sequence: CASISHGYTF. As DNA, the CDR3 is TGTGCCAGCATTTCGCATGGCTACACCTTC.

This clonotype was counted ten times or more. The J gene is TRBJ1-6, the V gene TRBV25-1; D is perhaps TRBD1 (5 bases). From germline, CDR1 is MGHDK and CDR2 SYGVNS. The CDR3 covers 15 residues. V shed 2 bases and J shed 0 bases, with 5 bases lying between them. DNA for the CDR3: TGTGCCAGCAGTGAAGACAGCTCCTATAATTCACCCCTCCACTTT. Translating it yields CASSEDSSYNSPLHF. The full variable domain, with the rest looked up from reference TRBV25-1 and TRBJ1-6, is EADIYQTPRYLVIGTGKKITLECSQTMGHDKMYWYQQDPGMELHLIHYSYGVNSTEKGDLSSESTVSRIRTEHFPLTLESARPSHTSQYLCASSEDSSYNSPLHFGNGTRLTVT.

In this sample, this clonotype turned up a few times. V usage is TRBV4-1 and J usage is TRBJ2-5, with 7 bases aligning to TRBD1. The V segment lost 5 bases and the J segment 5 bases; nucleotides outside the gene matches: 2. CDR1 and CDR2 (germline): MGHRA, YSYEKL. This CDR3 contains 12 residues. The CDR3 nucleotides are TGCGCCAGCAGCGGACAGGAGGAGACCCAGTACTTC. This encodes CASSGQEETQYF.

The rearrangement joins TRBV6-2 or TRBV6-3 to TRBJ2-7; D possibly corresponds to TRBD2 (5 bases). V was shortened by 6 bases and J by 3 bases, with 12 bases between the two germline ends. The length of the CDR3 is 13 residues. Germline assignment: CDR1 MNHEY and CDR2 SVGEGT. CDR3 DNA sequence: TGTGCCAGCAGGCCGGGAACTCACTACGAGCAGTACGTC. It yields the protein CASRPGTHYEQYV.

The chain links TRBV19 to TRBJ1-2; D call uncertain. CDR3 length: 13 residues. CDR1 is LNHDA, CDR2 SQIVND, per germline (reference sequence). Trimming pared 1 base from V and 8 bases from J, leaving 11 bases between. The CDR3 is CASSIGVSRGYTF. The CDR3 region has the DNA TGTGCCAGTAGTATAGGGGTATCGCGCGGCTACACCTTC.

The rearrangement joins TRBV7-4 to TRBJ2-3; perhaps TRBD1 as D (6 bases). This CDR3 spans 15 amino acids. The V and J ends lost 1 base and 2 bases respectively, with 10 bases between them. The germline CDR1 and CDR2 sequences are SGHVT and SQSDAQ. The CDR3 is CASSLVGTTTDTQYF. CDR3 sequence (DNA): TGTGCCAGCAGCTTAGTAGGGACAACCACAGATACGCAGTATTTT.

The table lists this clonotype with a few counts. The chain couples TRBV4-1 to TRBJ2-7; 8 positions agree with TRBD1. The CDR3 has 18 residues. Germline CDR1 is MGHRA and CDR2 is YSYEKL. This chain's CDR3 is CASSQEVPGTGGGYPLIV. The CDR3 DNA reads TGCGCCAGCAGCCAAGAGGTCCCAGGGACAGGAGGCGGCTACCCCTTGATCGTC.

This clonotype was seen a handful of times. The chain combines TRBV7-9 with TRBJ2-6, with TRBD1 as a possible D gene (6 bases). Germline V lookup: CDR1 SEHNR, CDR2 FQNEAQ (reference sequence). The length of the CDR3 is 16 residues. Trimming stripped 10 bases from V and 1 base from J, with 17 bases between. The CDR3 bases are TGTGCCACCTCCAAATCAACAGGGTCTGGGGCCAACGTCCTGACTTTC. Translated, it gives CATSKSTGSGANVLTF. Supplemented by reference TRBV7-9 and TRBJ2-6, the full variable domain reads DTGVSQNPRHKITKRGQNVTFRCDPISEHNRLYWYRQTLGQGPEFLTYFQNEAQLEKSRLLSDRFSAERPKGSFSTLEIQRTEQGDSAMYLCATSKSTGSGANVLTFGAGSRLTVL.

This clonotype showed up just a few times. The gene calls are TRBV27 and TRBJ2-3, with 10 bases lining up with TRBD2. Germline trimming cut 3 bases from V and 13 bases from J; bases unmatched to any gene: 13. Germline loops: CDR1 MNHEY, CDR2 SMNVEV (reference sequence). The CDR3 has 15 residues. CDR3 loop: CASSLNSGGLPGKYF. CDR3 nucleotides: TGTGCCAGCAGTTTGAATAGCGGGGGGCTCCCAGGGAAGTATTTT.

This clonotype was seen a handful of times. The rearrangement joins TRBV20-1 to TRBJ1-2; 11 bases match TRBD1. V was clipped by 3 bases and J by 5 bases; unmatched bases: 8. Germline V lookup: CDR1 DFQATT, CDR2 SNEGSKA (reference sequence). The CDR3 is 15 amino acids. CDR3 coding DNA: TGCAGTGCTAGGCCCCGGACAGGGGGCTCATATGGCTACACCTTC. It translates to CSARPRTGGSYGYTF.

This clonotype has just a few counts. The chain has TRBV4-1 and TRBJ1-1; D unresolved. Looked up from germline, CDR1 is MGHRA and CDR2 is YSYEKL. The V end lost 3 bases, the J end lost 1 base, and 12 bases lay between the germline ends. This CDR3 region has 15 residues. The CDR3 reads CASSQAPDGNTEAFF. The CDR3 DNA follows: TGCGCCAGCAGCCAGGCCCCGGACGGGAACACTGAAGCTTTCTTT.

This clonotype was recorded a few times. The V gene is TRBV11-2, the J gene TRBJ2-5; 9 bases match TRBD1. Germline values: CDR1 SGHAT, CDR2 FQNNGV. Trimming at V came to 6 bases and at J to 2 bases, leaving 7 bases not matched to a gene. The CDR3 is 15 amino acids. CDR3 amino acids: CASSSDRGLQETQYF. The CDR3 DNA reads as TGTGCCAGCAGTTCCGACAGGGGGTTACAAGAGACCCAGTACTTC. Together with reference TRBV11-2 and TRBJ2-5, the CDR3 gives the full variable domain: EAGVAQSPRYKIIEKRQSVAFWCNPISGHATLYWYQQILGQGPKLLIQFQNNGVVDDSQLPKDRFSAERLKGVDSTLKIQPAKLEDSAVYLCASSSDRGLQETQYFGPGTRLLVL.

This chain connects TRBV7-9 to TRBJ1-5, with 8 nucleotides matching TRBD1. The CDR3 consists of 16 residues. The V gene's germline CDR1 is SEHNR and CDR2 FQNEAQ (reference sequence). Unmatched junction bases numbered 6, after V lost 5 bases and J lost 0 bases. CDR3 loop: CASSPDRDHSNQPQHF. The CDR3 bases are TGTGCCAGCAGCCCGGACAGGGACCATAGCAATCAGCCCCAGCATTTT.

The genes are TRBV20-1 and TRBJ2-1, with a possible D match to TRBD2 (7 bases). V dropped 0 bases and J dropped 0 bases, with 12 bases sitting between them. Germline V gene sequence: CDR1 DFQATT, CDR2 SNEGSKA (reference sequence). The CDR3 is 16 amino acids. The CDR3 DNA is TGCAGTGCTAGAGATAAGGGGGGGTCCTCCTACAATGAGCAGTTCTTC. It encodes CSARDKGGSSYNEQFF.

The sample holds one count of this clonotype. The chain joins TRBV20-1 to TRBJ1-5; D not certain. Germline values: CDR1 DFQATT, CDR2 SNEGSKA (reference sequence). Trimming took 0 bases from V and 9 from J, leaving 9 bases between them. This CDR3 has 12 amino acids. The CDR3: CSAREGTRPQHF. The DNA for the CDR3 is TGCAGTGCTAGAGAGGGAACCCGGCCCCAGCATTTT.

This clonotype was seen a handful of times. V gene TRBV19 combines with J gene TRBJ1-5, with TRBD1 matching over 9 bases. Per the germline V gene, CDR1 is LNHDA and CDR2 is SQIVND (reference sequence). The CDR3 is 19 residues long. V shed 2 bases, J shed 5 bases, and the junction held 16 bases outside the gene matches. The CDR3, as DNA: TGTGCCAGTAGTATATGGACCGTCGGGCGGGACAGGGTACATCAGCCCCAGCATTTT. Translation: CASSIWTVGRDRVHQPQHF.

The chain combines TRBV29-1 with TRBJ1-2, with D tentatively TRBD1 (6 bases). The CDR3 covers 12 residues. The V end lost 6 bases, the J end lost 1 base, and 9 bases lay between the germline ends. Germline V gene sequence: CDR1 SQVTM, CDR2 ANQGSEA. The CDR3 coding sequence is TGCAGCGTCAGGGACAATAACTATGGCTACACCTTC. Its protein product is CSVRDNNYGYTF.

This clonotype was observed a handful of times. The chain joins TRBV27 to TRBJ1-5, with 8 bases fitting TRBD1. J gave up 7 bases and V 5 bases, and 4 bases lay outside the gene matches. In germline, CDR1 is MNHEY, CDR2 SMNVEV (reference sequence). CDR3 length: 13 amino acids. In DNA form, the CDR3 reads TGTGCCAGCAGTCCCAGGGGGCAACAGCCCCAGCATTTT. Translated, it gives CASSPRGQQPQHF.

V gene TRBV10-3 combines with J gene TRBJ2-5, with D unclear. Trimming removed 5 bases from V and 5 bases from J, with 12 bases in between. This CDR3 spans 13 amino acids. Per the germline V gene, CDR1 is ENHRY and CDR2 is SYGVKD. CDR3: CAISTLDQETQYF. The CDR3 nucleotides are TGTGCCATCAGTACTCTAGATCAGGAGACCCAGTACTTC.

The DNA of the CDR3 is TGTGCCAGCACCAAAACCTGGGAGACCCAGTACTTC. It specifies CASTKTWETQYF. This chain joins TRBV7-9 and TRBJ2-5, with D uncertain. V was cut by 7 bases and J by 5 bases, with 11 bases left in between. The CDR3 consists of 12 residues. Germline assignment: CDR1 SEHNR and CDR2 FQNEAQ (reference sequence).